This is a list of T cell receptor beta chains from one sample in a study of vaccination and CD4 T cells after COVID-19. Antigens of these TCRs are unknown. TCRdb reprocessed the PCR reads via MiXCR and lists one record per CDR3 protein. Of around 12,000 distinct CDR3 sequences listed, approximately 79% are singletons. Input material: CD4+ T cells from blood, cultured in vitro. The receptors here all came from a human donor who had recovered from COVID-19. CDR3s include the opening cysteine and the closing phenylalanine or tryptophan. A D gene is named only where the DNA matches it firmly. Rows give clone size only sometimes, using once, few, many, or a class for an expanded clone.

size	D	V	J	CDR3	DNA
NA	NA	TRBV7-2	TRBJ1-5	CASSPMDRRGQPQHF	TGTGCCAGCAGCCCGATGGACAGACGAGGGCAGCCCCAGCATTTT
NA	NA	TRBV18	TRBJ2-3	CASSPRRDTQYF	TGTGCCAGCTCACCACGGAGAGATACGCAGTATTTT
NA	TRBD2	TRBV7-9	TRBJ2-1	CASSRLAYGNNEQFF	TGTGCCAGCAGCCGACTAGCTTACGGAAACAATGAGCAGTTCTTC
NA	TRBD1	TRBV7-9	TRBJ1-2	CASSPVTGVDGYTF	TGTGCCAGCAGCCCTGTCACAGGGGTCGATGGCTACACCTTC
NA	NA	TRBV28	TRBJ2-3	CASSLLEGPGGDTQYF	TGTGCCAGCAGTTTACTGGAGGGTCCAGGTGGAGATACGCAGTATTTT
NA	NA	TRBV11-2	TRBJ1-1	CASSRQSTEAFF	TGTGCCAGCAGCCGACAGAGCACTGAAGCTTTCTTT
NA	TRBD1	TRBV6-1	TRBJ1-5	CATHRDRGNSNQPQHF	TGTGCCACACACCGGGACAGGGGGAATAGCAATCAGCCCCAGCATTTT
NA	NA	TRBV6-1	TRBJ1-2	CASKNPGRLEGYTF	TGTGCCAGCAAGAACCCGGGCCGCCTAGAGGGCTACACCTTC
NA	NA	TRBV4-2	TRBJ2-2	CASSQGLGNTGELFF	TGTGCCAGCAGCCAAGGGTTAGGGAACACCGGGGAGCTGTTTTTT
once	NA	TRBV18	TRBJ1-2	CASSPPVNRGYGYTF	TGTGCCAGCTCACCGCCCGTTAATAGGGGGTATGGCTACACCTTC
NA	NA	TRBV28	TRBJ2-3	CASSSRYTQYF	TGTGCCAGTTCCTCGCGCTATACGCAGTATTTT
NA	NA	TRBV7-8	TRBJ1-2	CASSLESGVYGYTF	TGTGCCAGCAGCTTAGAATCAGGGGTCTATGGCTACACCTTC
once	NA	TRBV12-3/TRBV12-4	TRBJ2-5	CASSLLYRDPETQYF	TGTGCCAGCAGTTTATTGTACAGGGATCCAGAGACCCAGTACTTC
once	NA	TRBV25-1	TRBJ1-3	CASRGVRNTIYF	TGTGCCAGCAGGGGGGTTCGAAACACCATATATTTT
NA	NA	TRBV12-1	TRBJ2-1	CASSSGKGQPNEQFF	TGTGCCAGCAGCTCTGGGAAGGGGCAACCCAATGAGCAGTTCTTC
NA	NA	TRBV9	TRBJ2-3	CASDSAGAKGDTQYF	TGTGCCAGCGATAGCGCGGGGGCGAAAGGAGATACGCAGTATTTT
NA	TRBD1	TRBV28	TRBJ1-6	CASSLGTAYQSSPLHF	TGTGCCAGCAGTTTGGGGACAGCATACCAGAGTTCACCCCTCCACTTT
NA	NA	TRBV10-3	TRBJ1-1	CAIAPGNTEAFF	TGTGCCATCGCACCAGGGAACACTGAAGCTTTCTTT
NA	NA	TRBV21-1	TRBJ2-3	CASSKPADTDTQYF	TGTGCCAGCAGCAAACCTGCTGACACAGATACGCAGTATTTT
few	NA	TRBV28	TRBJ1-4	CASSPGDRLEKLFF	TGTGCCAGCAGTCCCGGGGACCGGCTTGAAAAACTGTTTTTT
NA	TRBD1	TRBV27	TRBJ2-1	CASSLVTGQGAKNEQFF	TGTGCCAGCAGCTTAGTGACCGGACAGGGGGCGAAAAATGAGCAGTTCTTC
NA	NA	TRBV9	TRBJ2-2	CASSVGVTGELFF	TGTGCCAGCAGCGTAGGGGTCACCGGGGAGCTGTTTTTT
NA	NA	TRBV19	TRBJ1-2	CASTLLRLGRDLEGYTF	TGTGCCAGTACTCTCCTACGTTTGGGGAGGGACTTAGAAGGCTACACCTTC
NA	NA	TRBV20-1	TRBJ1-2	CSARVEGRDFYGYTF	TGCAGTGCTAGAGTGGAAGGCAGAGACTTCTATGGCTACACCTTC
NA	NA	TRBV28	TRBJ2-5	CASSLTGLQETQYF	TGTGCCAGCAGTTTAACAGGGCTCCAAGAGACCCAGTACTTC
NA	NA	TRBV28	TRBJ1-5	CASSSSRGQHF	TGTGCCAGCAGTTCTTCTCGGGGTCAGCATTTT
NA	NA	TRBV6-2/TRBV6-3	TRBJ2-1	CAAARVLDEQFF	TGTGCCGCAGCGAGAGTTTTAGATGAGCAGTTCTTC
NA	NA	TRBV6-5	TRBJ1-2	CASSYPAAVGYGYTF	TGTGCCAGCAGTTACCCGGCTGCAGTTGGCTATGGCTACACCTTC
NA	NA	TRBV12-3/TRBV12-4	TRBJ2-5	CASRRRGWGETQYF	TGTGCCAGCAGGCGTCGGGGGTGGGGAGAGACCCAGTACTTC
NA	TRBD2	TRBV7-9	TRBJ2-7	CASSPGTSGRFSPRGSYEQYF	TGTGCCAGCAGCCCCGGGACTAGCGGGAGGTTTTCTCCGAGGGGATCCTACGAGCAGTACTTC
NA	TRBD1	TRBV20-1	TRBJ1-5	CSARRADRGINQPQHF	TGCAGTGCTAGACGTGCGGACAGGGGAATTAATCAGCCCCAGCATTTT
few	TRBD1	TRBV30	TRBJ1-2	CAWEQGARGYTF	TGTGCCTGGGAACAGGGGGCGCGCGGCTACACCTTC
NA	TRBD1	TRBV6-2/TRBV6-3	TRBJ2-7	CASSYSNTGAYEQYF	TGTGCCAGCAGTTACTCGAACACAGGGGCCTACGAGCAGTACTTC
NA	NA	TRBV27	TRBJ1-5	CTSIIGGGNQPQHF	TGTACCAGCATCATCGGGGGTGGCAATCAGCCCCAGCATTTT
once	TRBD2	TRBV15	TRBJ2-1	CATSNGLAGVSKFF	TGTGCCACCAGCAACGGACTAGCGGGAGTAAGTAAGTTCTTC
NA	TRBD1	TRBV19	TRBJ1-2	CASSSQQGAAIGAGYTF	TGTGCCAGTAGTAGTCAACAGGGGGCGGCTATAGGAGCTGGCTACACCTTC
NA	NA	TRBV20-1	TRBJ1-1	CSGQGRRNTEAFF	TGCAGTGGGCAGGGCAGGAGGAACACTGAAGCTTTCTTT
NA	TRBD1	TRBV6-1	TRBJ1-6	CASSKQPGQALSPLHF	TGTGCCAGCAGTAAACAGCCGGGACAGGCCCTTTCACCCCTCCACTTT
NA	NA	TRBV6-4	TRBJ1-1	CASRAESTPNTEAFF	TGTGCCAGCAGAGCGGAATCGACGCCGAACACTGAAGCTTTCTTT
NA	TRBD1	TRBV19	TRBJ1-2	CASSAKQGAGGYTF	TGTGCCAGTAGTGCGAAACAGGGGGCAGGAGGCTACACCTTC
once	NA	TRBV20-1	TRBJ2-3	CSATPGPTQYF	TGCAGTGCGACCCCTGGTCCGACGCAGTATTTT
NA	NA	TRBV24-1	TRBJ2-5	CATSDIIGSRAETQYF	TGTGCCACCAGTGATATCATCGGCAGTCGGGCAGAGACCCAGTACTTC